One and the same sample provided the 27 T cell receptor beta chains below, sequenced in a study of CD8 T cells in ankylosing spondylitis. A single record per CDR3 protein comes from TCRdb applying MiXCR to the 5' RACE reads. The data hold more than 650,000 distinct CDR3 sequences, with roughly 10% observed a single time. Study-level points and caveats: Typical of ankylosing spondylitis blood, it appeared, was a TCR beta motif of under 10 highly homologous variants.

Their target antigens are unknown. The source material was blood, either unsorted or a sorted T cell fraction (not recorded which). Source of these receptors: a male donor with ankylosing spondylitis.

DNA for the CDR3: TGTGCCAGCAGTTTTTTTAGGGAACCCTATGGCTACACCTTC. Translated, it gives CASSFFREPYGYTF. The rearrangement links TRBV28 to TRBJ1-2; D not resolved. Per the germline V gene, CDR1 is MDHEN and CDR2 is SYDVKM. The CDR3 contains 14 residues. V was trimmed by 3 bases and J by 4 bases, leaving 12 bases between them.

The J gene is TRBJ2-1, the V gene TRBV20-1; 7 bases align to TRBD2. The germline V gene encodes CDR1 DFQATT and CDR2 SNEGSKA (reference sequence). With V trimmed by 3 bases and J by 0 bases, 8 bases remained unmatched. The CDR3 spans 16 residues. The chain's CDR3 is CSARASGASSYNEQFF. DNA for the CDR3: TGCAGTGCTAGGGCTAGCGGAGCCAGCTCCTACAATGAGCAGTTCTTC.

The rearrangement links TRBV7-2 to TRBJ1-1, with D maybe TRBD1 (5 bases). The CDR3 is 17 residues long. Germline assignment: CDR1 SGHTA and CDR2 FQGNSA. The germline V and J ends were trimmed by 5 bases and 2 bases, with 21 bases remaining between them. CDR3: CASSAGTLLMVNTEAFF. In nucleotides, the CDR3 is TGTGCCAGCAGCGCCGGGACCCTGCTGATGGTAAACACTGAAGCTTTCTTT. Complete variable domain (other parts from reference TRBV7-2 and TRBJ1-1): GAGVSQSPSNKVTEKGKDVELRCDPISGHTALYWYRQSLGQGLEFLIYFQGNSAPDKSGLPSDRFSAERTGGSVSTLTIQRTQQEDSAVYLCASSAGTLLMVNTEAFFGQGTRLTVV.

The table lists this clonotype with a few counts. The chain couples TRBV7-3 to TRBJ2-1, with D uncertain. Germline CDR1 is SGHTA and CDR2 is FQGTGA. The CDR3 spans 15 residues. Trimming cost V 5 bases and J 1 base, with 12 bases left between them. The CDR3 DNA follows: TGTGCCAGCAGCGCCGACTTGGGGTCCTACAATGAGCAGTTCTTC. Translating gives CASSADLGSYNEQFF.

The gene calls are TRBV12-3 or TRBV12-4 and TRBJ2-7; D gene unclear. V was shortened by 6 bases and J by 0 bases, with 12 bases between the two germline ends. The CDR3 totals 14 residues. The CDR3 loop is CASSDSWSSYEQYF. CDR3 nucleotides: TGTGCCAGCAGCGACTCTTGGAGCTCCTACGAGCAGTACTTC.

The table lists this clonotype with many counts. The chain couples TRBV4-2 to TRBJ1-5; D gene uncertain. Trimming took 0 bases from V and 3 from J, leaving 9 bases between them. The CDR3 runs to 15 residues. The germline gives CDR1 LGHNA, CDR2 YNFKEQ. Here the CDR3 DNA reads TGTGCCAGCAGCCAAGATGGAAGTTACAATCAGCCCCAGCATTTT. Protein sequence: CASSQDGSYNQPQHF.

The chain carries TRBV2 and TRBJ2-5; a possible D gene is TRBD2 (5 bases). This CDR3 has 13 amino acids. Between the trimmed V and J ends, which lost 6 bases and 5 bases, there was a span of 13 bases. Germline CDR1 SNHLY, CDR2 FYNNEI. The CDR3 is CASSGVDGETQYF. As DNA, the CDR3 is TGTGCCAGCAGCGGGGTGGACGGCGAGACCCAGTACTTC. Full variable domain (outside the CDR3, taken from reference TRBV2 and TRBJ2-5): EPEVTQTPSHQVTQMGQEVILRCVPISNHLYFYWYRQILGQKVEFLVSFYNNEISEKSEIFDDQFSVERPDGSNFTLKIRSTKLEDSAMYFCASSGVDGETQYFGPGTRLLVL.

This clonotype was observed many times. The chain combines TRBV6-1 with TRBJ2-5; D is perhaps TRBD1 (6 bases). V dropped 5 bases and J dropped 5 bases, with 12 bases sitting between them. The CDR3 has 13 residues. The germline CDR1 and CDR2 sequences are MNHNS and SASEGT. CDR3 sequence: CASSLPGAETQYF. The DNA for the CDR3 is TGTGCCAGCAGTCTCCCAGGGGCGGAGACCCAGTACTTC.

V is TRBV20-1 and J is TRBJ2-1; 10 bases line up with TRBD2. The CDR3 contains 15 residues. After removal of 6 bases from V and 9 bases from J, the junction contained 14 bases not matched to a gene. CDR1 is DFQATT, CDR2 SNEGSKA, per germline (reference sequence). CDR3 residues: CSAVSPSGRAGEQFF. The CDR3 DNA follows: TGCAGTGCGGTATCTCCTAGCGGGAGAGCTGGTGAGCAGTTCTTC.

The J gene is TRBJ2-7, the V gene TRBV5-4; no firm D call. With 0 bases removed from V and 6 bases from J, the gap between germline ends came to 13 bases. CDR1 is SGHNT and CDR2 is YYREEE in the germline V gene (reference sequence). There are 14 residues in the CDR3. CDR3 in amino acids: CASSLVGWRSEQYF. In nucleotides, the CDR3 is TGTGCCAGCAGCTTGGTCGGTTGGCGTAGCGAGCAGTACTTC.

Comments on this clonotype: A clone one base away is much larger, so this may be a read error. V gene TRBV5-1 combines with J gene TRBJ2-1; perhaps TRBD2 as D (6 bases). Between the trimmed V and J ends, which lost 2 bases and 9 bases, there was a span of 18 bases. The CDR3 spans 15 residues. Germline CDR1 SGHRS, CDR2 YFSETQ. The CDR3 sequence is CASSFDGRGGVEQFF. The CDR3 DNA follows: TGCGCCAGCAGCTTTGACGGGCGGGGAGGCGTTGAGCAGTTCTTC.

This chain joins TRBV6-1 and TRBJ2-5, with 7 bases that match TRBD1. The length of the CDR3 is 15 residues. Germline V gene lookup returns CDR1 MNHNS and CDR2 SASEGT. Losses at the gene ends were 6 bases for V and 6 bases for J; bases not matched to a gene: 13. CDR3 in DNA: TGTGCCAGCAGCGCTACCGGCCAACAGGGGAAGACCCAGTACTTC. This codes for CASSATGQQGKTQYF.

The V and J genes are TRBV5-1 and TRBJ1-1, with D possibly being TRBD1 (5 bases). V was clipped by 7 bases and J by 1 base, with 11 bases between them. The CDR3 loop spans 13 amino acids. Looked up from germline, CDR1 is SGHRS and CDR2 is YFSETQ. CDR3 loop: CASGGLANTEAFF. CDR3 coding DNA: TGCGCCAGCGGGGGACTTGCGAACACTGAAGCTTTCTTT.

This clonotype was seen more than once but under ten times. V and J are TRBV7-9 and TRBJ2-1; D gene ambiguous. Trimming shortened V by 0 bases and J by 0 bases, and 6 bases separated the two germline ends. The CDR3 runs 15 residues. Germline V gene data show CDR1 as SEHNR and CDR2 as FQNEAQ (reference sequence). As DNA, the CDR3 is TGTGCCAGCAGCTTAGCCAGCATCTCCTACAATGAGCAGTTCTTC. Amino acid sequence: CASSLASISYNEQFF.

The chain is built from TRBV3-1 and TRBJ1-5; D not certain. V lost 1 base to trimming and J lost 1 base, with 8 bases between them. Per the germline V gene, CDR1 is LGHDT and CDR2 is YNNKEL (reference sequence). CDR3 length equals 15 residues. As DNA, the CDR3 is TGTGCCAGCAGCCAAGCCGGATGGAGCAATCAGCCCCAGCATTTT. Amino acids: CASSQAGWSNQPQHF.

This chain uses TRBV4-1 with TRBJ1-5, with D unclear. In germline, CDR1 is MGHRA, CDR2 YSYEKL. The CDR3 is 14 residues long. The V end lost 0 bases, the J end lost 6 bases, and 9 bases lay between the germline ends. The CDR3 sequence: CASSQERGTQPQHF. DNA of the CDR3: TGCGCCAGCAGCCAAGAACGCGGTACTCAGCCCCAGCATTTT.

This clonotype was seen at least ten times. The rearrangement joins TRBV7-3 to TRBJ2-3, with a weak D call TRBD1 (6 bases). From germline, CDR1 is SGHTA and CDR2 FQGTGA. The ends were cut back, 1 base at V and 3 bases at J, with 8 bases in the middle. The CDR3 loop spans 14 amino acids. CDR3 coding DNA: TGTGCCAGCAGCTTAATACAGGGAACAGATACGCAGTATTTT. Translated, it gives CASSLIQGTDTQYF.

This clonotype showed up just a few times. The V and J genes are TRBV10-3 and TRBJ1-3; D might be TRBD1 (6 bases). Looked up from germline, CDR1 is ENHRY and CDR2 is SYGVKD. V was shortened by 6 bases and J by 0 bases, with 12 bases between the two germline ends. CDR3 length: 15 residues. The CDR3 sequence: CAIRRTALSGNTIYF. The CDR3 bases are TGTGCCATCAGGCGGACAGCGCTCTCTGGAAACACCATATATTTT.

This chain uses TRBV7-4 with TRBJ2-7; D tentatively fits TRBD1 or TRBD2 (5 bases each). Germline CDR1 reads SGHVT; CDR2 reads SQSDAQ. This CDR3 is built from 17 residues. Trimming removed 6 bases from V and 5 bases from J, with 26 bases in between. The CDR3 region has the DNA TGTGCCAGCAGTCTCCGAACCCGGCAGGGAGCTAATCACGAGCAGTACTTC. Protein sequence: CASSLRTRQGANHEQYF.

The gene calls are TRBV20-1 and TRBJ1-3; no definite D call. Germline loops: CDR1 DFQATT, CDR2 SNEGSKA (reference sequence). CDR3 size: 15 residues. Trimming stripped 2 bases from V and 7 bases from J, with 18 bases between. The CDR3 is CSARRPGLSPNTIYF. For the CDR3, the DNA is TGCAGTGCTAGAAGGCCCGGGCTTAGTCCCAACACCATATATTTT.

V and J are TRBV5-1 and TRBJ2-5; D gene ambiguous. This CDR3 comprises 15 residues. Germline CDR1 and CDR2: SGHRS and YFSETQ. The V and J ends lost 6 bases and 1 base respectively, with 16 bases between them. The CDR3 bases are TGCGCCAGCACCTCCCTGCCGGGCAGCCAAGAGACCCAGTACTTC. This sequence encodes CASTSLPGSQETQYF.

The chain combines TRBV7-2 with TRBJ2-7, with 8 bases matching TRBD1. The CDR3 has 15 amino acids. Per the germline V gene, CDR1 is SGHTA and CDR2 is FQGNSA. J lost 3 bases, V lost 5 bases, and 9 bases had no gene match. CDR3 in DNA: TGTGCCAGCAGCCCCGACAGGGGTAGGGGCTACGAGCAGTACTTC. This gives the protein CASSPDRGRGYEQYF.

This clonotype was recorded at least ten times. The rearrangement links TRBV5-1 to TRBJ2-7; 8 nucleotides align to TRBD2. V lost 0 bases, J lost 12 bases, and 8 bases stayed unmatched. CDR3 length: 13 amino acids. Germline CDR1 and CDR2: SGHRS and YFSETQ. In DNA form, the CDR3 reads TGCGCCAGCAGCTTGGGCCTAGCGGGCCCTAGGTACTTC. Encoded protein: CASSLGLAGPRYF.

V gene TRBV6-1 combines with J gene TRBJ1-4; D is possibly TRBD1 (6 bases). The V end lost 8 bases, the J end lost 0 bases, and 13 bases lay between the germline ends. The germline V gene has CDR1 MNHNS and CDR2 SASEGT. This CDR3 has 15 residues. The CDR3 sequence is CASRGGGATNEKLFF. As DNA, the CDR3 is TGTGCCAGCCGGGGGGGCGGCGCAACTAATGAAAAACTGTTTTTT.

This chain links TRBV4-1 with TRBJ2-7; possible D gene TRBD1, 6 bases. The CDR3 spans 15 residues. Germline loops: CDR1 MGHRA, CDR2 YSYEKL. V lost 0 bases to trimming and J lost 3 bases, with 12 bases between them. CDR3 in amino acids: CASSQDWGQHYEQYF. For the CDR3, the DNA is TGCGCCAGCAGCCAAGATTGGGGACAACACTACGAGCAGTACTTC.

A few counts support this clonotype. The J gene is TRBJ2-7, the V gene TRBV28; D possibly uses TRBD1 or TRBD2 (6 bases each). Per germline, CDR1 MDHEN and CDR2 SYDVKM. The CDR3 sequence is 13 residues long. As DNA, the CDR3 is TGTGCTTGGAGGGGACACAATGACTACGAGCAGTACTTC. It encodes CAWRGHNDYEQYF. Using reference TRBV28 and TRBJ2-7 for the parts outside the CDR3, the full variable domain is DVKVTQSSRYLVKRTGEKVFLECVQDMDHENMFWYRQDPGLGLRLIYFSYDVKMKEKGDIPEGYSVSREKKERFSLILESASTNQTSMYLCAWRGHNDYEQYFGPGTRLTVT.

This clonotype has a count of ten or more. The chain recombines TRBV20-1 with TRBJ2-5, with D possibly being TRBD1 or TRBD2 (5 bases each). The CDR3 totals 13 residues. Looked up from germline, CDR1 is DFQATT and CDR2 is SNEGSKA (reference sequence). V lost 6 bases and J 5 bases, leaving 16 bases between the germline ends. The CDR3 region is CSAYFRGGETQYF. The CDR3 coding sequence is TGCAGTGCCTACTTCCGGGGCGGGGAGACCCAGTACTTC.